A selection of T cell receptor beta chains follows, all from one sample in a study of blood T cell repertoires in COVID-19. TCRdb's table, derived via immunoSEQ multiplex PCR, lists solely in-frame clones and lacks some. Among around 150,000 clones, about 77% were seen once, and the ten largest hold around 9.5%. Specimen: peripheral blood. Source of these receptors: a woman between 50 and 59 years old with active or convalescent COVID-19. CDR3s include the opening cysteine and the closing phenylalanine or tryptophan. A D gene is named only where the DNA matches it firmly. Where a row states a size, it is once, few, many or the class of an expanded clone; other rows omit it.

NA NA TRBJ1-2 TRBV27 CASSFGRNTEDGYTF TGTGCCAGCAGTTTTGGTCGCAACACGGAGGATGGCTACACCTTC
NA NA TRBJ2-2 TRBV11-2 CASSLLSWSDTGELFF TGTGCCAGCAGCTTGTTGAGTTGGTCGGACACCGGGGAGCTGTTTTTT
NA NA TRBJ2-1 TRBV12-3/TRBV12-4 CASSFQNEQFF TGTGCCAGCAGTTTTCAGAATGAGCAGTTCTTC
few TRBD1 TRBJ1-4 TRBV29-1 CSVRGQGNEKLFF TGCAGCGTTCGGGGACAGGGGAATGAAAAACTGTTTTTT
NA TRBD1 TRBJ1-2 TRBV5-1 CASSHKKTGMDGYTF TGCGCCAGCAGCCACAAAAAGACAGGGATGGATGGCTACACCTTC
NA NA TRBJ2-2 TRBV30 CAWSQGLITGELFF TGTGCCTGGAGCCAGGGCCTAATCACCGGGGAGCTGTTTTTT
NA TRBD1 TRBJ1-6 TRBV28 CASSQGTETPLHF TGTGCCAGCAGTCAGGGGACAGAAACACCCCTCCACTTT
NA TRBD1 TRBJ2-7 TRBV18 CASSHKDRGPYEQYF TGTGCCAGCTCACATAAGGACAGGGGTCCCTACGAGCAGTACTTC
NA NA TRBJ1-6 TRBV2 CASRRDTDSPLHF TGTGCCAGCAGGAGGGACACCGATTCACCCCTCCACTTT
few NA TRBJ1-5 TRBV6-5 CASSYSGGYNQPQHF TGTGCCAGCAGTTACTCGGGGGGGTACAATCAGCCCCAGCATTTT
few NA TRBJ1-3 TRBV4-2 CASSQEMGSGAPNTIYF TGTGCCAGCAGCCAAGAGATGGGGTCAGGGGCCCCTAACACCATATATTTT
NA TRBD1 TRBJ1-4 TRBV2 CASSETGGTTTGLFF TGTGCCAGCAGTGAAACAGGGGGCACTACTACTGGACTGTTTTTT
NA NA TRBJ1-1 TRBV7-2 CASSTRGGSGANTEAFF TGTGCCAGCAGCACCCGGGGGGGGTCGGGGGCGAACACTGAAGCTTTCTTT
NA NA TRBJ2-7 TRBV7-6 CASALDGNYEQYF TGTGCCAGCGCACTGGACGGGAACTACGAGCAGTACTTC
NA NA TRBJ2-5 TRBV14 CASSQVVGGTQYF TGTGCCAGCAGCCAAGTCGTGGGGGGGACCCAGTACTTC
NA TRBD2 TRBJ2-1 TRBV24-1 CATSDFGGERENEQFF TGTGCCACCAGTGATTTCGGCGGGGAGCGGGAGAATGAGCAGTTCTTC
few TRBD2 TRBJ2-2 TRBV3-1/TRBV3-2 CASSQEVPGTSGGRRELFF TGTGCCAGCAGCCAAGAGGTCCCCGGGACTAGCGGGGGGAGGCGGGAGCTGTTTTTT
NA TRBD1 TRBJ2-5 TRBV7-2 CASRGTGLKTQYF TGTGCCAGCAGGGGGACAGGGCTGAAGACCCAGTACTTC
NA TRBD1 TRBJ1-3 TRBV2 CASSGRTGDGNTIYF TGTGCCAGCAGCGGGAGGACAGGGGATGGAAACACCATATATTTT
NA TRBD1 TRBJ1-2 TRBV30 CAWSAQGAKVYGYTF TGTGCCTGGAGCGCCCAGGGGGCCAAAGTTTATGGCTACACCTTC
NA TRBD2 TRBJ2-1 TRBV9 CASSPRSSGGLGEQFF TGTGCCAGCAGCCCCAGATCTAGCGGGGGACTGGGTGAGCAGTTCTTC
NA TRBD1 TRBJ2-5 TRBV7-9 CASSPGTGQETQYF TGTGCCAGCAGCCCGGGGACAGGGCAAGAGACCCAGTACTTC
NA TRBD2 TRBJ2-1 TRBV28 CASSLWAGGPSSYNEQFF TGTGCCAGCAGTTTATGGGCGGGAGGCCCTAGCTCCTACAATGAGCAGTTCTTC
NA TRBD1 TRBJ2-3 TRBV18 CASSPRTGRTDTQYF TGTGCCAGCTCACCACGGACAGGGAGGACAGATACGCAGTATTTT
NA NA TRBJ1-4 TRBV21-1 CASSPLTGTGGSNEKLFF TGTGCCAGCAGCCCCCTGACCGGGACAGGGGGTTCGAATGAAAAACTGTTTTTT
NA NA TRBJ2-4 TRBV16 CASSQSTGHTKNIQYF TGTGCCAGCAGCCAATCGACGGGACACACCAAAAACATTCAGTACTTC
NA TRBD2 TRBJ2-3 TRBV9 CASSVRLALDTQYF TGTGCCAGCAGCGTAAGACTAGCGTTAGATACGCAGTATTTT
few NA TRBJ1-1 TRBV18 CASSPQVTGGGAEAFF TGTGCCAGCTCACCACAAGTGACAGGAGGTGGAGCTGAAGCTTTCTTT
NA NA TRBJ1-1 TRBV2 CASSDYEAFF TGTGCCAGCAGTGACTACGAAGCTTTCTTT
NA NA TRBJ2-2 TRBV7-9 CASSLLVGGSGELFF TGTGCCAGCAGCTTACTTGTAGGGGGAAGCGGGGAGCTGTTTTTT
NA NA TRBJ1-4 TRBV21-1 CASSKARRTGLNEKLFF TGTGCCAGCAGCAAAGCGCGACGGACAGGGCTTAATGAAAAACTGTTTTTT
NA NA TRBJ1-5 TRBV18 CASSPGGPSNQPQHF TGTGCCAGCTCACCAGGGGGCCCTAGCAATCAGCCCCAGCATTTT
NA NA TRBJ1-5 TRBV19 CASSIAGGHRAGSNQPQHF TGTGCCAGTAGTATAGCGGGGGGGCACAGGGCAGGTAGCAATCAGCCCCAGCATTTT
NA NA TRBJ2-5 TRBV30 CAWSPRGSEETQYF TGTGCCTGGAGCCCTAGGGGCAGCGAAGAGACCCAGTACTTC
NA NA TRBJ2-7 TRBV19 CASSNGQSYEQYF TGTGCCAGTAGTAACGGACAGTCCTACGAGCAGTACTTC
few TRBD2 TRBJ2-1 TRBV3-1/TRBV3-2 CASSPSSGRASNEQFF TGTGCCAGCAGCCCTTCTAGCGGGAGGGCCAGCAATGAGCAGTTCTTC
few NA TRBJ2-4 TRBV27 CASTDSRGKNPGGIQYF TGTGCCAGCACCGATAGTAGGGGGAAGAATCCCGGAGGCATTCAGTACTTC
NA NA TRBJ1-1 TRBV18 CASSPQGGAEAFF TGTGCCAGCTCACCACAAGGGGGGGCTGAAGCTTTCTTT
NA NA TRBJ1-5 TRBV15 CATSRDDRPESFIEHF TGTGCCACCAGCAGAGACGACAGGCCCGAATCTTTTATCGAGCATTTT
NA TRBD1 TRBJ1-1 TRBV5-1 CASSITGVDTEAFF TGCGCCAGCAGCATTACAGGGGTGGACACTGAAGCTTTCTTT
NA NA TRBJ1-2 TRBV5-1 CASSLDGRTAYGYTF TGCGCCAGCAGCTTGGATGGGCGGACAGCCTATGGCTACACCTTC
NA TRBD2 TRBJ2-5 TRBV4-1 CASSPGTNAETQYF TGCGCCAGCAGCCCCGGGACTAACGCAGAGACCCAGTACTTC
NA TRBD1 TRBJ1-2 TRBV28 CASSLLAGTGDGANYGYTF TGTGCCAGCAGTTTATTAGCCGGGACAGGGGACGGAGCTAACTATGGCTACACCTTC
NA TRBD1 TRBJ1-1 TRBV5-1 CASRPDRGTEAFF TGCGCCAGCAGGCCCGACAGGGGCACTGAAGCTTTCTTT
NA TRBD2 TRBJ2-3 TRBV7-3 CASSMGLAEAADTQYF TGTGCCAGCAGCATGGGACTAGCGGAGGCGGCAGATACGCAGTATTTT
NA TRBD1 TRBJ2-5 TRBV11-2 CASSLGTGGQETQYF TGTGCCAGCAGCTTAGGGACAGGTGGTCAAGAGACCCAGTACTTC
NA TRBD1 TRBJ1-3 TRBV28 CASSFMGQGTGNTIYF TGTGCCAGCAGTTTTATGGGACAGGGGACCGGAAACACCATATATTTT
NA NA TRBJ2-5 TRBV6-5 CASRSPGGRETQYF TGTGCCAGCAGAAGCCCAGGGGGGAGAGAGACCCAGTACTTC